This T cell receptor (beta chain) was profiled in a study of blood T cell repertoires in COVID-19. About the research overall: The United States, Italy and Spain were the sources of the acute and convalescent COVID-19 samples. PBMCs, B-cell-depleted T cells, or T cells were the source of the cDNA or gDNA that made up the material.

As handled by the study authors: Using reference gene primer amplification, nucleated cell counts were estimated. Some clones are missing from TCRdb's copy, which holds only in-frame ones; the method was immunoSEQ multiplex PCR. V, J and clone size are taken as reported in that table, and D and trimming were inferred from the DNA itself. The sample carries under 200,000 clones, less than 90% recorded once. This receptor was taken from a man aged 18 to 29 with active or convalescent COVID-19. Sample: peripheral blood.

The CDR3 DNA sequence: TGTGCCAGCAGCTCACTAGCGGGAAACTCCTACGAGCAGTACTTC. This codes for CASSSLAGNSYEQYF. The chain links TRBV7-2 to TRBJ2-7; 10 bases align to TRBD2. CDR1 is SGHTA and CDR2 is FQGNSA in the germline V gene. The CDR3 is 15 residues long. The junction had 3 bases not matched to a gene; V was cut back by 4 bases and J by 0 bases.